This T cell receptor beta chain was observed in a study of brain T cells in children with intractable seizures. Noted time point: blood from clinic visit 5 months post-surgery; TSC patient then seizure free. Only cases whose brain tissue showed the highest T cell transcript signatures were sequenced. Patients received at least one anti-epileptic drug before surgery. The data were produced by immunoSEQ multiplex PCR, yet TCRdb's version contains in-frame clones alone and is incomplete. This repertoire shows about 320,000 clones, over 85% found once; its top ten account for approximately 5%. Germline V lookup: CDR1 SEHNR, CDR2 FQNEAQ (reference sequence). This CDR3 is 13 amino acids long. V was trimmed by 5 bases and J by 5 bases, leaving 12 bases between them. The count of this clone is one. Its cognate antigen is unknown. Other DNA variants within this sample encode the same CDR3. The study's findings and limits: Viral specificity was inferred only from CDR3 similarity; HCMV serostatus was unknown.

This receptor was taken from a boy less than two years old with tuberous sclerosis and intractable seizures. The sample consisted of peripheral blood, taken more than 4 months after surgery. The chain links TRBV7-9 to TRBJ2-5; either TRBD1 or TRBD2 may fit D (6 bases each). CDR3 protein: CASSPRGLETQYF. The DNA of the CDR3 is TGTGCCAGCAGCCCCCGGGGGCTTGAGACCCAGTACTTC.